This T cell receptor beta chain was sequenced in a study of early T cells in non-severe SARS-CoV-2 infection. In the library, individual cDNA molecules carried attached unique molecular identifiers. TCRdb itself ran the 5' RACE reads through MiXCR, one entry per CDR3 protein. The sample has tens of thousands of distinct CDR3 sequences; about 7.7% are singletons. In this sample, this clonotype turned up many times. CDR3 size: 14 residues. Per germline, CDR1 SGHTA and CDR2 FQGNSA. Trimming took 4 bases from V and 1 from J; bases not matched to a gene: 2. The sequenced sample was whole blood, obtained at baseline. This chain connects TRBV7-2 to TRBJ2-7; 9 bases map to TRBD1. The receptor's source is an adult who was a healthcare worker with PCR-confirmed SARS-CoV-2 infection or an uninfected control (not recorded which). The CDR3: CASSSGTGSYEQYF. CDR3 bases: TGTGCCAGCAGCTCCGGGACAGGGTCCTACGAGCAGTACTTC.